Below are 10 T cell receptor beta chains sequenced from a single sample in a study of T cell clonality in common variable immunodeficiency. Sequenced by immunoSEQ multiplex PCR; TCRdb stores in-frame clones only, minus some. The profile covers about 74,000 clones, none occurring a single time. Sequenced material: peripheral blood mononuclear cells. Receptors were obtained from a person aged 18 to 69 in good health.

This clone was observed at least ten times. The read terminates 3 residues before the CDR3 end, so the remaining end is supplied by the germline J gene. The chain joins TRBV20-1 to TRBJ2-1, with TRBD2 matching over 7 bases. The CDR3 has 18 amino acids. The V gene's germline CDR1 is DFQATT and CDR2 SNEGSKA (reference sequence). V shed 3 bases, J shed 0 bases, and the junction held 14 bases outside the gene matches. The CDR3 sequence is CSARGGTSYYYSYNEQFF. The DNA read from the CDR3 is TGCAGTGCTAGGGGGGGGACTTCTTATTATTACTCCTACAATGAG.

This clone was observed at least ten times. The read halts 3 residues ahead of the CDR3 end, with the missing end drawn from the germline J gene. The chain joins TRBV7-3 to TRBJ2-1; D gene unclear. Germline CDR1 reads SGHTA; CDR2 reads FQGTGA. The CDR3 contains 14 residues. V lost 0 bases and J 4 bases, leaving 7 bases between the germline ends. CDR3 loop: CASSLTADYNEQFF. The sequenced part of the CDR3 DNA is TGTGCCAGCAGCTTAACGGCGGATTACAATGAG.

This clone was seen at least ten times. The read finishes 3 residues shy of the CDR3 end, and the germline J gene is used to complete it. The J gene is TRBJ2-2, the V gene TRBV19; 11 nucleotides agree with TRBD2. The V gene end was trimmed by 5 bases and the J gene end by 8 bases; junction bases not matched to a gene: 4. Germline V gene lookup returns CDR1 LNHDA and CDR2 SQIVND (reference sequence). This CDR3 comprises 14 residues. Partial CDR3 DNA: TGTGCCAGTAGTTCCCGGACTAGCGGGGGGGAG. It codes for CASSSRTSGGE. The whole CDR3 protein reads CASSSRTSGGELFF.

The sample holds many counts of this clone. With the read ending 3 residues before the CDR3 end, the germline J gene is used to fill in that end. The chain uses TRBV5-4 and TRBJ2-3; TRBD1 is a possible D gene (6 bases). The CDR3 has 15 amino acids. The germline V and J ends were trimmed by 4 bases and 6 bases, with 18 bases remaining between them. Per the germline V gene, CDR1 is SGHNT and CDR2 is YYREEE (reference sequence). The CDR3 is CASSPDRRSADTQYF. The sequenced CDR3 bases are TGTGCCAGCAGCCCTGACAGGAGAAGTGCGGATACG.

The CDR3 bases that were read are TGTGCCAGCAGCCAAGATTTTTACTATGGCGAG. The encoded protein is CASSQDFYYGE. The whole CDR3 reads CASSQDFYYGEQYF. The gene calls are TRBV14 and TRBJ2-7; D uncertain. The CDR3 end is not reached by the read, which stops 3 residues before it; the germline J gene fills it in. V was cut by 0 bases and J by 6 bases, with 12 bases left in between. Germline CDR1 is SGHDN and CDR2 is FVKESK. The CDR3 is made up of 14 amino acids.

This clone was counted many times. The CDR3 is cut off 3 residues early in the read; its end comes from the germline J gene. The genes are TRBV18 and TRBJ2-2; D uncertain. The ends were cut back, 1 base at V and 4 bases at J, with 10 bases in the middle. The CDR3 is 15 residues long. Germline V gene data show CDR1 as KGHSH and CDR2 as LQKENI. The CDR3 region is CASSPQRAGTGELFF. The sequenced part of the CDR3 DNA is TGTGCCAGCTCACCACAAAGGGCTGGCACCGGGGAG.

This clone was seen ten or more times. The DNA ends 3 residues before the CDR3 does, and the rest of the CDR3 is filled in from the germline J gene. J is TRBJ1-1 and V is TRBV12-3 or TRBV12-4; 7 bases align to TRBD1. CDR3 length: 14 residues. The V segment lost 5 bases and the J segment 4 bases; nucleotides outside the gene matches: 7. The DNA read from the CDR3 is TGTGCCAGCAGTATTACAGGGGTCCTCACTGAA. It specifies CASSITGVLTE. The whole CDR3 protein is CASSITGVLTEAFF.

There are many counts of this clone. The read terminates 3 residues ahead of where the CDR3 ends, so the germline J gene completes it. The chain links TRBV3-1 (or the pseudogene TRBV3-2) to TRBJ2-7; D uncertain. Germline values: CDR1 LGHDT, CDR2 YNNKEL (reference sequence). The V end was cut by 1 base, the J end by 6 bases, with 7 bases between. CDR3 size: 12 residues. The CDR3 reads CASSQVAREQYF. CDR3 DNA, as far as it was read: TGTGCCAGCAGCCAAGTGGCCCGCGAG.

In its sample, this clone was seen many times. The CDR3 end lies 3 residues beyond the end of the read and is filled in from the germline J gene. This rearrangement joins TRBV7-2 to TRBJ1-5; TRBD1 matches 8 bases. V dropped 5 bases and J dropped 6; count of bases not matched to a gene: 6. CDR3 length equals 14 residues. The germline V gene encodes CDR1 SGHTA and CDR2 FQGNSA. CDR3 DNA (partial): TGTGCCAGCAGCCCCGCAGGGACAGGTCAGCCC. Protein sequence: CASSPAGTGQP. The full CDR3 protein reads CASSPAGTGQPQHF.

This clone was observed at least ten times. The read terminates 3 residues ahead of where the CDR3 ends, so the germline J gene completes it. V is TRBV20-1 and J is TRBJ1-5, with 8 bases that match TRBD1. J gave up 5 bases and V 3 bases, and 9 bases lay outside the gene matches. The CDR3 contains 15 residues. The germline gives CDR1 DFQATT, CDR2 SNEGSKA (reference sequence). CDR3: CSASLLDRAYQPQHF. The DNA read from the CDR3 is TGCAGTGCTAGTCTTCTGGACAGGGCTTATCAGCCC.